This TCR beta chain was sequenced in a study of patients and donors after allogeneic stem cell transplantation. This clonotype was observed many times. Germline CDR1 and CDR2: LGHDT and YNNKEL (reference sequence). The CDR3 loop spans 16 amino acids. The ends were cut back, 1 base at V and 1 base at J, with 11 bases in the middle. MiXCR, applied by TCRdb to the RT-PCR reads, yields one record per CDR3 protein. The sample comprises almost 20,000 distinct CDR3 sequences, roughly 4.5% of which are singletons, and about 37% rests with the top ten. This receptor was identified in a human donor who was either an allogeneic HSCT recipient or a stem cell or donor lymphocyte infusion donor (not recorded which). It is not recorded whose cells these are; they may come from a transplant donor. Sequencing was carried out using blood, either unsorted or a sorted T cell fraction (not recorded which). The chain has TRBV3-1 and TRBJ1-3; D is perhaps TRBD1 (6 bases). DNA of the CDR3: TGTGCCAGCAGCCAAGGTCACAGGGCTTCTGGAAACACCATATATTTT. Translated: CASSQGHRASGNTIYF.